Here is one T cell receptor beta chain with its context. Its antigen is not identified. Compared with germline, one end of the junction differs, possibly owing to a read error. The data belong to a study of blood T cells in healthy people across ages. Study-level results: Long-lived donors carried more naive CD4+ cells and greater diversity than aged donors.

With a J-beta primer mix and a sample-barcoded 5' primer, a second PCR ran about 7 to 12 cycles. Each cDNA molecule was tagged by a template-switch adaptor that had 12 random nucleotides. MiXCR was run by TCRdb on the 5' RACE reads, yielding one entry per CDR3 protein. This sample yields about 1.1 million distinct CDR3 sequences, of which around two fifths are seen a single time; around 14% belongs to the top ten. Germline loops: CDR1 MNHNS, CDR2 SASEGT. This CDR3 region has 14 residues. The sample was blood. The TCR was taken from a man aged 18 to 29 in good health. The chain employs TRBV6-1 and TRBJ2-5; D uncertain. This CDR3 is CVSSGDTYQETQYF. CDR3 in DNA: TGTGTCAGCAGTGGGGATACCTACCAAGAGACCCAGTACTTC.